The rows below give T cell receptor beta chains drawn from one sample of a study of blood T cell repertoires in COVID-19. The data were produced by immunoSEQ multiplex PCR, yet TCRdb's version contains in-frame clones alone and is incomplete. The sample lists 130,000 or so clones; about 74% were seen once. Specimen: peripheral blood. Every receptor here comes from a human donor in a cohort sampled during active COVID-19. Both conserved end residues are part of each CDR3. The order of the fields is V gene, J gene, D gene, clone size, CDR3 protein, CDR3 DNA. A D gene is named only where the DNA matches it firmly. Clone size is shown for a subset of rows, as once, few, many or a class of expanded clone.

TRBV5-1,TRBJ2-7,TRBD1,NA,CASSPLWDRGQGEQYF,TGCGCCAGCAGCCCTTTGTGGGACAGGGGGCAAGGGGAGCAGTACTTC
TRBV30,TRBJ1-5,NA,NA,CAWQPEGTLSNQPQHF,TGTGCCTGGCAACCCGAGGGGACATTGAGCAATCAGCCCCAGCATTTT
TRBV6-6,TRBJ1-3,TRBD1,NA,CAMQGAPGNTIYF,TGTGCCATGCAGGGGGCGCCTGGAAACACCATATATTTT
TRBV2,TRBJ1-4,NA,NA,CASTLDRTNEKLFF,TGTGCCAGCACCCTGGACAGAACTAATGAAAAACTGTTTTTT
TRBV5-6,TRBJ1-6,NA,once,CASSLLGSSYNSPLHF,TGTGCCAGCAGCTTGCTCGGGAGCTCCTATAATTCACCCCTCCACTTT
TRBV2,TRBJ2-7,NA,NA,CASTPQMGVYEQYF,TGTGCCAGCACACCACAAATGGGCGTATACGAGCAGTACTTC
TRBV7-2,TRBJ2-1,TRBD2,NA,CASSEDGLAVSRNEQFF,TGTGCCAGCAGCGAGGATGGACTAGCCGTTTCTCGGAATGAGCAGTTCTTC
TRBV2,TRBJ1-2,NA,NA,CASSDLLRDGYTF,TGTGCCAGCAGTGATTTGTTGAGGGATGGCTACACCTTC
TRBV7-6,TRBJ2-7,NA,NA,CASSLSSGQSYEQYF,TGTGCCAGCAGCTTATCTTCGGGTCAATCCTACGAGCAGTACTTC
TRBV5-1,TRBJ1-1,NA,NA,CASSLEPNTEAFF,TGCGCCAGCAGCCTAGAACCGAACACTGAAGCTTTCTTT
TRBV19,TRBJ2-7,TRBD2,few,CASTGEGREQYF,TGTGCCAGTACCGGGGAGGGGCGCGAGCAGTACTTC
TRBV7-8,TRBJ2-7,TRBD1,NA,CASSFPGQGGSYEQYF,TGTGCCAGCAGCTTCCCAGGACAGGGGGGATCCTACGAGCAGTACTTC
TRBV5-1,TRBJ2-7,TRBD2,NA,CASSLGTSGGYEQYF,TGCGCCAGCAGCTTGGGGACTAGCGGGGGCTACGAGCAGTACTTC
TRBV27,TRBJ1-1,NA,NA,CASSLQGSTEAFF,TGTGCCAGCAGTTTACAGGGTAGTACTGAAGCTTTCTTT
TRBV9,TRBJ1-1,NA,NA,CASSVDSGNTEAFF,TGTGCCAGCAGCGTAGATTCAGGGAACACTGAAGCTTTCTTT
TRBV11-2,TRBJ2-2,TRBD1,NA,CASSSEGALNTGELFF,TGTGCCAGCAGCTCAGAGGGGGCGCTTAACACCGGGGAGCTGTTTTTT